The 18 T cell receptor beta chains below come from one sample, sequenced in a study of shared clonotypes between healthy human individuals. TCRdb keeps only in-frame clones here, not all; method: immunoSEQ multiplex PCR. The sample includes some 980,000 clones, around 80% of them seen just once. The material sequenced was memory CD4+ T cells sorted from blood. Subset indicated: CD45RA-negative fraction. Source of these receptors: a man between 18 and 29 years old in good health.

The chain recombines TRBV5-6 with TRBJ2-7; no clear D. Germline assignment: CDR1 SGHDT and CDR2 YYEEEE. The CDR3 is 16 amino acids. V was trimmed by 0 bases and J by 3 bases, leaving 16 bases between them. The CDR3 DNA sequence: TGTGCCAGCAGCTTGGCCAAGCGACCCCCTATCTACGAGCAGTACTTC. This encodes CASSLAKRPPIYEQYF.

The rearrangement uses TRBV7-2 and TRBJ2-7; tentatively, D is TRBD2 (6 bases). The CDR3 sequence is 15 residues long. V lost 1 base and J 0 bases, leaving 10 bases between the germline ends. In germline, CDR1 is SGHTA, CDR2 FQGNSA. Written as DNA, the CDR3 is TGTGCCAGCAGCTTAGATGCTAGCGTCTCCTACGAGCAGTACTTC. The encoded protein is CASSLDASVSYEQYF.

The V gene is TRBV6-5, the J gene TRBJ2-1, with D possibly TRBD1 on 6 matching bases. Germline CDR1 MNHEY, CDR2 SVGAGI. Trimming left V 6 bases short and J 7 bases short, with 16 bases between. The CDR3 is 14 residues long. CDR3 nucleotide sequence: TGTGCCAGCAGCCCCGACAGGCTTTGGAATGAGCAGTTCTTC. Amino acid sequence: CASSPDRLWNEQFF.

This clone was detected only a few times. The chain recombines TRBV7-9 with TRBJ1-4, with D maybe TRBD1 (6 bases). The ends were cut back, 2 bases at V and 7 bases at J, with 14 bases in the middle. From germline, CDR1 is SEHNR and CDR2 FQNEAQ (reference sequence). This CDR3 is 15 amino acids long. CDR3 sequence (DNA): TGTGCCAGCAGCTTATACGTCAGGGGATCTGAAAAACTGTTTTTT. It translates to CASSLYVRGSEKLFF.

CDR3 nucleotides: TGCAGCGCTAGGGACAGGGGGCCCCTCTACGAGCAGTACTTC. It codes for CSARDRGPLYEQYF. The V gene is TRBV29-1, the J gene TRBJ2-7; 12 nucleotides agree with TRBD1. This CDR3 is built from 14 residues. The ends lost 7 bases at V and 3 bases at J; junction bases unmatched: 7. CDR1 and CDR2 (germline): SQVTM, ANQGSEA.

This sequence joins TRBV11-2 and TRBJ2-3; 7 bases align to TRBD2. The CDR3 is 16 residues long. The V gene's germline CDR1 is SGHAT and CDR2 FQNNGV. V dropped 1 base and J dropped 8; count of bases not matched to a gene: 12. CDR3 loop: CASSLGYSGPGGTQYF. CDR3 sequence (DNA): TGTGCCAGCAGCTTAGGGTATTCAGGGCCGGGGGGTACGCAGTATTTT.

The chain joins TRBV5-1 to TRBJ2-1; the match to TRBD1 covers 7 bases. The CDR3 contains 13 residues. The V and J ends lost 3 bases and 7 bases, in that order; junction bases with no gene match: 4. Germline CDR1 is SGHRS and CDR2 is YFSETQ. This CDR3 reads CASSYRQGNEQFF. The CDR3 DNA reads TGCGCCAGCAGCTATAGACAGGGAAATGAGCAGTTCTTC.

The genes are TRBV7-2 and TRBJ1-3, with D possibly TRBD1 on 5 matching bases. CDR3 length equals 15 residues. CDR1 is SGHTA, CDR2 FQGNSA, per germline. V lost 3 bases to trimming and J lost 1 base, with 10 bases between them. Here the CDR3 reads CASSFKEGSGNTIYF. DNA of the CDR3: TGTGCCAGCAGCTTTAAGGAGGGGTCTGGAAACACCATATATTTT.

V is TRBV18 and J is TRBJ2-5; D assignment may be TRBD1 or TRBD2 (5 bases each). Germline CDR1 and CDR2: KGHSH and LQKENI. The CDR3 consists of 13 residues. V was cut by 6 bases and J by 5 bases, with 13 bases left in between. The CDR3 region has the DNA TGTGCCAGCTCGCGCCGGGACGCGGAGACCCAGTACTTC. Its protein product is CASSRRDAETQYF.

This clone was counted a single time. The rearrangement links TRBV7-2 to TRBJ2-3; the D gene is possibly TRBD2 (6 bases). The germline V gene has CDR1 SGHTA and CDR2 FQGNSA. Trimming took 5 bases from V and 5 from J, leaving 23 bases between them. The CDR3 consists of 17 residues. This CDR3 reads CASSQTPLGRGKDTQYF. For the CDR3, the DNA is TGTGCCAGCAGCCAAACGCCCCTGGGACGGGGGAAAGATACGCAGTATTTT.

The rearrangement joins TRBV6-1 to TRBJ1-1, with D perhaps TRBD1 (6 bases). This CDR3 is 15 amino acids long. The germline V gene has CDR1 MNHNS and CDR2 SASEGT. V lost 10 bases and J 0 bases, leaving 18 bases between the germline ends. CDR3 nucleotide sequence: TGTGCCATTCAATTACAGGGTGGGATGAACACTGAAGCTTTCTTT. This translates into CAIQLQGGMNTEAFF.

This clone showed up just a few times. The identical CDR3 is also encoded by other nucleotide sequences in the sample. The CDR3 sequence: CASSPATREQYF. The CDR3 nucleotides are TGTGCCAGCTCACCGGCCACTAGGGAGCAGTACTTC. The genes are TRBV18 and TRBJ2-7; possible D gene TRBD2, 5 bases. Trimming pared 3 bases from V and 7 bases from J, leaving 10 bases between. This CDR3 comprises 12 residues. CDR1 and CDR2 (germline): KGHSH, LQKENI.

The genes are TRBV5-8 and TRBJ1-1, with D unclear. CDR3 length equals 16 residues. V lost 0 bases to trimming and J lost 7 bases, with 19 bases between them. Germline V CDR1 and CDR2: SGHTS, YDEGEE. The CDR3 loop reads CASSLDLDKKVDEAFF. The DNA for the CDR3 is TGTGCCAGCAGCTTGGATTTAGACAAAAAGGTGGATGAAGCTTTCTTT.

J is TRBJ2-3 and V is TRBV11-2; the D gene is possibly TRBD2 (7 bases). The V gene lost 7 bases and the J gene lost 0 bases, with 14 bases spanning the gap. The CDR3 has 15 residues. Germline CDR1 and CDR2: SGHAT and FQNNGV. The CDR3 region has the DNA TGTGCCAGCACCCGGGGGGCCCTTAGCACAGATACGCAGTATTTT. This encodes CASTRGALSTDTQYF.

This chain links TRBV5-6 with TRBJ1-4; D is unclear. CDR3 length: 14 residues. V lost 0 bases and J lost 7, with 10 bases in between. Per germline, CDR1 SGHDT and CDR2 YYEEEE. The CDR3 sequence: CASSLEGLGEKLFF. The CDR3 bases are TGTGCCAGCAGCTTGGAAGGGCTAGGTGAAAAACTGTTTTTT.

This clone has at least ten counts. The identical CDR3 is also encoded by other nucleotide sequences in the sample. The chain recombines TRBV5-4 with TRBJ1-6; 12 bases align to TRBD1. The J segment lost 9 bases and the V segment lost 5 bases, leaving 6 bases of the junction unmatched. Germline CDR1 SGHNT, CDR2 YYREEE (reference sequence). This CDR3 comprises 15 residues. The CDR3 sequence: CASRPGQGAGSPLHF. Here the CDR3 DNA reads TGTGCCAGCAGACCGGGACAGGGGGCTGGTTCACCCCTCCACTTT.

The CDR3 nucleotides read TGTGCCAGCAGTGGAGGACGAGGGTACGAGCAGTACTTC. Its protein is CASSGGRGYEQYF. V is TRBV6-5 and J is TRBJ2-7, with D tentatively TRBD2 (5 bases). The CDR3 is 13 amino acids. Trimming took 5 bases from V and 4 from J, leaving 12 bases between them. From germline, CDR1 is MNHEY and CDR2 SVGAGI.

CDR3 residues: CSVVGRGGMGTDTQYF. The DNA for the CDR3 is TGCAGCGTTGTCGGCAGGGGAGGGATGGGCACAGATACGCAGTATTTT. The chain is built from TRBV29-1 and TRBJ2-3, with D possibly being TRBD2 (7 bases). V was trimmed by 4 bases and J by 1 base, leaving 18 bases between them. CDR1 and CDR2 from the germline V gene are SQVTM and ANQGSEA. The CDR3 spans 16 residues.